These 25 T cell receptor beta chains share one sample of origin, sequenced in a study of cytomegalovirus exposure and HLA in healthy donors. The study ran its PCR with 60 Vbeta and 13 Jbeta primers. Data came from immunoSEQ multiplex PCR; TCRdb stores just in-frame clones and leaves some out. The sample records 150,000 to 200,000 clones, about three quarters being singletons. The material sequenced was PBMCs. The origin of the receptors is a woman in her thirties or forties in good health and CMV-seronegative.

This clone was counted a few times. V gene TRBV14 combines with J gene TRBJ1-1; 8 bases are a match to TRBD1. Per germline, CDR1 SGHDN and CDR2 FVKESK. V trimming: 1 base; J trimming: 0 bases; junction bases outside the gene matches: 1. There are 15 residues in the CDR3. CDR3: CASSQGQGLNTEAFF. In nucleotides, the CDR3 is TGTGCCAGCAGCCAAGGACAGGGGTTGAACACTGAAGCTTTCTTT.

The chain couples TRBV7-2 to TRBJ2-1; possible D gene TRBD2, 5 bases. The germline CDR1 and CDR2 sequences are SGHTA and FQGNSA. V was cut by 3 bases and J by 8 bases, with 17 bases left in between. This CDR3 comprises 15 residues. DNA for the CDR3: TGTGCCAGCAGCTTCTATGGACTGGTGGATGATGAGCAGTTCTTC. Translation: CASSFYGLVDDEQFF.

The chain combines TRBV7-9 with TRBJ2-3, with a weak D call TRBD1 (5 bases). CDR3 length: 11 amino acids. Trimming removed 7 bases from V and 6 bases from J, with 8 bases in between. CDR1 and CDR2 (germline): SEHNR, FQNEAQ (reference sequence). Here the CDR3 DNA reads TGTGCCAGCACCGCAGGGGATACGCAGTATTTT. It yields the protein CASTAGDTQYF.

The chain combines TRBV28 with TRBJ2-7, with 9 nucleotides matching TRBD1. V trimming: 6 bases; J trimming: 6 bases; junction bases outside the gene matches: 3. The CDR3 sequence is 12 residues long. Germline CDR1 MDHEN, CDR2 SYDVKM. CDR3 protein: CASRGTGFEQYF. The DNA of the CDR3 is TGTGCCAGCAGGGGGACAGGGTTCGAGCAGTACTTC.

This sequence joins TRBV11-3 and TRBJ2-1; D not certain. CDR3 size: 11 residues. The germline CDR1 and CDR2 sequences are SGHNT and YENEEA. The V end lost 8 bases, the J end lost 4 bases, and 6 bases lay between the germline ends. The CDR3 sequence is CASGVYNEQFF. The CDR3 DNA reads TGTGCCAGCGGAGTATACAATGAGCAGTTCTTC.

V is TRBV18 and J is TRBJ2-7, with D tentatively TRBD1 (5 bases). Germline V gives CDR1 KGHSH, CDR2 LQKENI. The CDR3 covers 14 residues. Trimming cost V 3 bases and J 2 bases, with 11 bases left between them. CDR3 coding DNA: TGTGCCAGCTCACCCACAGGCGTGGCCTACGAGCAGTACGTC. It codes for CASSPTGVAYEQYV.

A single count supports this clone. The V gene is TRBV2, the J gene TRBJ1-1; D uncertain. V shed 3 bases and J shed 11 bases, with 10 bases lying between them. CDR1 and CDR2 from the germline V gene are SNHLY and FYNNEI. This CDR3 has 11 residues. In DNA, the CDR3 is TGTGCCAGCAGTGATGAGGGCAGGGCTTTCTTT. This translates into CASSDEGRAFF.

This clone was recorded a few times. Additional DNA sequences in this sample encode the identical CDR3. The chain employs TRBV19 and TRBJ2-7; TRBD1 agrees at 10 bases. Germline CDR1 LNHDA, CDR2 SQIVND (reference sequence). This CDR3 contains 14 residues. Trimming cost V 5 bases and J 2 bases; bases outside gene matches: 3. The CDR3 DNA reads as TGTGCCAGTAGTGGACAGGGGGGCACCTACGAGCAGTACTTC. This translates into CASSGQGGTYEQYF.

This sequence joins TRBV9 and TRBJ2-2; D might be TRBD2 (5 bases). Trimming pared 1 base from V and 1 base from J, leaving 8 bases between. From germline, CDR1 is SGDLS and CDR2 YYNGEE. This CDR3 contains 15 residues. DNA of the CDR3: TGTGCCAGCAGCGTATCCAGCGGGAACACCGGGGAGCTGTTTTTT. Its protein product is CASSVSSGNTGELFF.

The CDR3 DNA is TGTGCCAGCAGCGCCGTGGCCTCCTACAATGAGCAGTTCTTC. Amino acids: CASSAVASYNEQFF. V and J are TRBV9 and TRBJ2-1; the D is unclear. CDR1 is SGDLS and CDR2 is YYNGEE in the germline V gene. V was shortened by 3 bases and J by 0 bases, with 7 bases between the two germline ends. The CDR3 covers 14 residues.

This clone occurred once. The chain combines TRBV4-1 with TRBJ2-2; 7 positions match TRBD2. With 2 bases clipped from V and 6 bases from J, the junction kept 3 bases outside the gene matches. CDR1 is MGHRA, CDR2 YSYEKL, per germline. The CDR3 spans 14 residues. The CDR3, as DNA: TGCGCCAGCAGCCAAAAAACTAGCGCCGGGGAGCTGTTTTTT. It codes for CASSQKTSAGELFF.

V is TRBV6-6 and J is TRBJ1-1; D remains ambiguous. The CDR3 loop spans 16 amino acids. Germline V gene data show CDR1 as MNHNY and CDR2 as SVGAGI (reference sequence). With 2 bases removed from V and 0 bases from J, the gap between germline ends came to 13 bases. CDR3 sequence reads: CASSYPTTVMNTEAFF. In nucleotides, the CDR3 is TGTGCCAGCAGTTACCCGACAACAGTAATGAACACTGAAGCTTTCTTT.

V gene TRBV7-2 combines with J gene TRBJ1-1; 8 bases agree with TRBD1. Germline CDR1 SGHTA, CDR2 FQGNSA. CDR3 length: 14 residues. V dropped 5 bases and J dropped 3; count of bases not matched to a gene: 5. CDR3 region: CASSPQGAYTEAFF. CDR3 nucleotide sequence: TGTGCCAGCAGCCCTCAGGGGGCGTACACTGAAGCTTTCTTT.

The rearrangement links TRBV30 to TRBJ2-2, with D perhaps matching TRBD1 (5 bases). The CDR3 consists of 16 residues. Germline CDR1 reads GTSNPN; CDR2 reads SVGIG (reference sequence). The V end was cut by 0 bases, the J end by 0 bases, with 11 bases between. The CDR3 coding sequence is TGTGCCTGGAGTGTACGGCTCAGGGCGAACACCGGGGAGCTGTTTTTT. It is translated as CAWSVRLRANTGELFF.

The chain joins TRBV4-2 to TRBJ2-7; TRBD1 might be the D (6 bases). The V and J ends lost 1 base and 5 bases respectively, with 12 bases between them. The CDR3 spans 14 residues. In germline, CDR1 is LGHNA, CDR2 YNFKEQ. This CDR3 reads CASSQATRGDEQYF. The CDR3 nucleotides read TGTGCCAGCAGCCAAGCCACCAGGGGCGACGAGCAGTACTTC.

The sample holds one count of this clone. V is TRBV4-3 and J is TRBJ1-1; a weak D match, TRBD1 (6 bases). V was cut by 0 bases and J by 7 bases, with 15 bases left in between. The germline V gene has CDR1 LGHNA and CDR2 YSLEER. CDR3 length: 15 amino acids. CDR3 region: CASSQDTSRGLEAFF. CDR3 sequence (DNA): TGCGCCAGCAGCCAAGATACAAGCAGGGGCCTTGAAGCTTTCTTT.

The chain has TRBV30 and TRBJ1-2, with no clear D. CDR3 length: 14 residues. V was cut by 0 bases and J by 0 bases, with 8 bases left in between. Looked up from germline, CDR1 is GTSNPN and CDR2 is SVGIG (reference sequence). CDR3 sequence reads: CAWSVLHTNYGYTF. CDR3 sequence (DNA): TGTGCCTGGAGTGTCTTACACACTAACTATGGCTACACCTTC.

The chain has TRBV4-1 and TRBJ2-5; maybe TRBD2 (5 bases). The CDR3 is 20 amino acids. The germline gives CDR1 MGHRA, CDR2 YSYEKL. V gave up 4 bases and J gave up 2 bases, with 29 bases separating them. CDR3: CASSPEGVARTARYQETQYF. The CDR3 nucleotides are TGCGCCAGCAGCCCTGAAGGAGTAGCGCGTACTGCAAGATATCAAGAGACCCAGTACTTC.

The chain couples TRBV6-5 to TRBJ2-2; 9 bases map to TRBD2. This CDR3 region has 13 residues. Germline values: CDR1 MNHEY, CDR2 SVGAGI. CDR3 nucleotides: TGTACCTCCGGGCGGGAGGGCCCCGGGGAGCTGTTTTTT. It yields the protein CTSGREGPGELFF.

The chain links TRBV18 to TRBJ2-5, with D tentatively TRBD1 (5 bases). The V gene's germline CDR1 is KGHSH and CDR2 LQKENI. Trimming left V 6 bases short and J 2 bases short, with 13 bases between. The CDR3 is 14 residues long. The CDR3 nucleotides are TGTGCCAGCTCCACAGGACCAACTCAAGAGACCCAGTACTTC. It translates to CASSTGPTQETQYF.

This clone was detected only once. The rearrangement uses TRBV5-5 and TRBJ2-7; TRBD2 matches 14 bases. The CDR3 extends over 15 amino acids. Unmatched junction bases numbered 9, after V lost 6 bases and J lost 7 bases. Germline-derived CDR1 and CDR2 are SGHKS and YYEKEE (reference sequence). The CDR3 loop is CASTPRLAGGNEQYF. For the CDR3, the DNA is TGTGCCAGCACCCCCCGACTAGCGGGAGGGAATGAGCAGTACTTC.

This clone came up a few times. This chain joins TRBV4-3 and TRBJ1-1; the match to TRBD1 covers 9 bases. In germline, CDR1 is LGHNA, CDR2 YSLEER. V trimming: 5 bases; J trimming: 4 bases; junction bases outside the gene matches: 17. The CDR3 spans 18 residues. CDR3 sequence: CASSDPLGTGWKGTEAFF. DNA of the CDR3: TGCGCCAGCAGCGACCCCCTGGGGACAGGGTGGAAGGGCACTGAAGCTTTCTTT.

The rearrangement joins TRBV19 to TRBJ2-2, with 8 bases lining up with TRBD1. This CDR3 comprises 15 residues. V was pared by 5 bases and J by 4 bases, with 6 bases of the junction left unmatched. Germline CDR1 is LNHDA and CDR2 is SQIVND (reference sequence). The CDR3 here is CASSLNRGSTGELFF. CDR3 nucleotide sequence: TGTGCCAGTAGTCTAAACAGGGGGAGCACCGGGGAGCTGTTTTTT.

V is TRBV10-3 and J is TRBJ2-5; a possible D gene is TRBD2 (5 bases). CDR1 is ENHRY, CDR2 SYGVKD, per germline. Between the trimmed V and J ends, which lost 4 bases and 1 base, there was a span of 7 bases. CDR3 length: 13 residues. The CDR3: CAISGTGQETQYF. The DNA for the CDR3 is TGTGCCATCAGTGGGACTGGCCAAGAGACCCAGTACTTC.

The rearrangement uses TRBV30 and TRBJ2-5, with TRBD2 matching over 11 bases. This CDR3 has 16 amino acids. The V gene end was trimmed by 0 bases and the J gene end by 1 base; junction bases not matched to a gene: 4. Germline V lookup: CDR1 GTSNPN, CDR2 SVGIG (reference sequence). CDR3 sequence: CAWSVGLAGTQETQYF. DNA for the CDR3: TGTGCCTGGAGTGTAGGACTAGCGGGCACCCAAGAGACCCAGTACTTC.